This T cell receptor (beta chain) came from a study of CD8+CD57+ T cells in acquired aplastic anemia. Genomic DNA, serving as template, underwent TCR beta VDJ and CDR3 profiling. TCRdb passed the reads through MiXCR, listing each CDR3 protein once. The data contain about 400,000 distinct CDR3 sequences, around 72% of them seen just once; the ten biggest clones take up less than 4%. With regard to this clonotype: One end of the junction varies from germline; a read error may be responsible.

Sequencing used sorted CD4+, CD8+, or CD8+CD57+ T cells (not recorded which) from PBMCs. The source of this sequence is a human donor in good health, serving as a control.

CDR3 DNA sequence: TGTGCCAGCAGCTTATCTAACTCACCCCTCTACTTT. This translates into CASSLSNSPLYF. This chain joins TRBV7-9 and TRBJ1-6; D is unresolved. This CDR3 is built from 12 residues. The V gene's germline CDR1 is SEHNR and CDR2 FQNEAQ (reference sequence).